A selection of T cell receptor beta chains follows, all from one sample in a study of blood T cell repertoires in COVID-19. Method: immunoSEQ multiplex PCR; TCRdb's copy keeps in-frame clones and lacks some. The table records roughly 250,000 clones, approximately 84% of them present only once. What was sequenced was peripheral blood. These receptors came from an elderly woman with acute or convalescent COVID-19. Each CDR3 is given with its conserved first and last residue. D genes are given only for firm matches. Size is stated for part of the rows, as once, few or many counts, or as a class when the clone is expanded.

V gene	clone size	D gene	J gene	CDR3 protein	CDR3 DNA
TRBV19	.	.	TRBJ2-7	CASSPRTEQYF	TGTGCCAGTAGTCCCCGAACAGAGCAGTACTTC
TRBV6-5	.	.	TRBJ1-4	CASSNTGFFGEKLFF	TGTGCCAGCAGTAATACAGGGTTCTTCGGTGAAAAACTGTTTTTT
TRBV5-4	.	.	TRBJ1-1	CASSLPGQNTEAFF	TGTGCCAGCAGCTTGCCGGGACAGAACACTGAAGCTTTCTTT
TRBV6-6	.	.	TRBJ1-3	CASSLQGSVMDTIYF	TGTGCCAGCAGCCTACAGGGATCCGTGATGGACACCATATATTTT
TRBV6-5	.	.	TRBJ1-1	CASRDTGRVTEAFF	TGTGCCAGCAGAGACACGGGAAGGGTCACTGAAGCTTTCTTT
TRBV6-5	.	.	TRBJ1-2	CASSKQQTNYGYTF	TGTGCCAGCAGTAAACAGCAGACTAACTATGGCTACACCTTC
TRBV14	many	TRBD2	TRBJ2-3	CASSQDKVAGGPSDTQYF	TGTGCCAGCAGCCAAGATAAGGTCGCGGGGGGGCCCTCAGATACGCAGTATTTT
TRBV28	.	.	TRBJ1-5	CASSLGGSHQPQHF	TGTGCCAGCAGTTTAGGGGGCAGTCATCAGCCCCAGCATTTT
TRBV5-1	.	TRBD1	TRBJ1-6	CASSSGGPGGSNSPLHF	TGCGCCAGCAGTTCAGGGGGGCCAGGGGGCTCGAATTCACCCCTCCACTTT
TRBV12-3/TRBV12-4	.	.	TRBJ1-2	CASSRREILTF	TGTGCCAGTAGTAGGAGGGAGATACTCACCTTC
TRBV20-1	.	.	TRBJ2-1	CSASRPSGGVNNEQFF	TGCAGTGCTAGTCGTCCATCTGGCGGGGTGAACAATGAGCAGTTCTTC
TRBV25-1	.	.	TRBJ2-7	CAKVTSSYEQYF	TGTGCCAAAGTCACCAGCTCCTACGAGCAGTACTTC
TRBV7-2	.	TRBD2	TRBJ2-2	CASSRLAGVTGELFF	TGTGCCAGCAGTCGACTAGCGGGAGTCACCGGGGAGCTGTTTTTT
TRBV3-1/TRBV3-2	many	.	TRBJ1-6	CASSQDQGPGSPLHF	TGTGCCAGCAGCCAAGATCAGGGGCCGGGTTCACCCCTCCACTTT
TRBV18	.	.	TRBJ2-7	CASSPGVSGEQYF	TGTGCCAGCTCACCAGGGGTATCGGGAGAGCAGTACTTC
TRBV19	.	.	TRBJ2-1	CASSIKKGGVSYNEQFF	TGTGCCAGTAGTATAAAGAAGGGCGGGGTGAGCTACAATGAGCAGTTCTTC
TRBV11-3	.	.	TRBJ2-1	CASSPDRNNEQFF	TGTGCCAGCAGCCCGGACAGAAACAATGAGCAGTTCTTC
TRBV2	.	.	TRBJ2-7	CASSSRERSYEQYF	TGTGCCAGCTCTTCCAGAGAGCGCTCCTACGAGCAGTACTTC
TRBV5-6	few	.	TRBJ2-5	CASRGQGKTQYF	TGTGCCAGCAGGGGGCAGGGAAAGACCCAGTACTTC
TRBV9	.	.	TRBJ2-6	CASSVEPAGANVLTF	TGTGCCAGCAGCGTAGAACCAGCTGGGGCCAACGTCCTGACTTTC
TRBV3-1/TRBV3-2	.	TRBD2	TRBJ2-1	CASSPRFPAGVRTSSYNEQFF	TGTGCCAGCAGCCCCCGGTTTCCAGCGGGAGTAAGAACAAGCTCCTACAATGAGCAGTTCTTC
TRBV10-2	.	.	TRBJ1-1	CASRRESTEAFF	TGCGCCAGCAGAAGAGAGAGCACTGAAGCTTTCTTT
TRBV19	.	TRBD2	TRBJ2-1	CASSIRTSYNEQFF	TGTGCCAGTAGTATAAGGACTAGCTACAATGAGCAGTTCTTC
TRBV28	.	.	TRBJ1-5	CASSFGGGASNQPQHF	TGTGCCAGCAGTTTCGGGGGAGGAGCTAGCAATCAGCCCCAGCATTTT
TRBV27	.	TRBD1	TRBJ1-6	CASRKQGDNSPLHF	TGTGCCAGCCGAAAGCAGGGGGATAATTCACCCCTCCACTTT
TRBV27	.	.	TRBJ1-5	CASRKVRGSNQPQHF	TGTGCCAGCAGGAAGGTAAGAGGAAGCAATCAGCCCCAGCATTTT
TRBV5-6	.	.	TRBJ2-7	CASSLGAKDYEQYF	TGTGCCAGCAGCTTGGGGGCAAAGGACTACGAGCAGTACTTC
TRBV14	.	.	TRBJ1-2	CASSQRGFGYGYTF	TGTGCCAGCAGCCAAAGAGGGTTCGGGTATGGCTACACCTTC
TRBV28	.	.	TRBJ1-1	CASTLPRGKTEAFF	TGTGCCAGCACCCTTCCGAGGGGGAAGACTGAAGCTTTCTTT
TRBV28	.	.	TRBJ2-1	CASSPVSGSSYNEQFF	TGTGCCAGCAGTCCGGTAAGCGGTAGCTCCTACAATGAGCAGTTCTTC
TRBV4-1	.	.	TRBJ2-2	CASSQVTATGELFF	TGCGCCAGCAGCCAAGTAACAGCCACCGGGGAGCTGTTTTTT
TRBV2	.	TRBD1	TRBJ1-6	CASSRRAAGTGYSPLHF	TGTGCCAGCAGTCGTAGGGCAGCCGGGACAGGTTATTCACCCCTCCACTTT
TRBV4-3	.	.	TRBJ2-2	CASSQVGAVGELFF	TGCGCCAGCAGCCAAGTTGGTGCGGTGGGGGAGCTGTTTTTT
TRBV7-6	.	TRBD1	TRBJ1-6	CASSLGAGGNSPLHF	TGTGCCAGCAGCTTAGGGGCAGGGGGCAACTCACCCCTCCACTTT
TRBV15	once	TRBD1	TRBJ1-1	CATSSWTGSGNTEAFF	TGTGCCACCAGCAGCTGGACAGGGTCGGGGAACACTGAAGCTTTCTTT
TRBV2	.	.	TRBJ1-2	CASSEDFAGPSGYTF	TGTGCCAGCAGTGAAGACTTCGCAGGGCCTAGTGGCTACACCTTC
TRBV14	.	.	TRBJ1-2	CASSQARGNGYTF	TGTGCCAGCAGCCAAGCCAGGGGAAATGGCTACACCTTC